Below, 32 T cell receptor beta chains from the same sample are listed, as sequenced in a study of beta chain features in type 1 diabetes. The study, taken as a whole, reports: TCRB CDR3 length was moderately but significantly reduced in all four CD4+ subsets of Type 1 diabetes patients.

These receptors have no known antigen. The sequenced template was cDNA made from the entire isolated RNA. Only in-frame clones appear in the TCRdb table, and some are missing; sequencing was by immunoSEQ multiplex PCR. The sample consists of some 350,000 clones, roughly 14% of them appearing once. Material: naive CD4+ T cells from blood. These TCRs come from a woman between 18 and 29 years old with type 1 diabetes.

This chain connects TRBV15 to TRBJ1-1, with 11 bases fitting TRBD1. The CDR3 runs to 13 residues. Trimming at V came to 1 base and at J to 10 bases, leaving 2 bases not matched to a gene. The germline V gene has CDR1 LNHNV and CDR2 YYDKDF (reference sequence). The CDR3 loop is CATSRGTGGRAFF. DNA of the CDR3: TGTGCCACCAGCAGAGGGACAGGGGGCAGAGCTTTCTTT.

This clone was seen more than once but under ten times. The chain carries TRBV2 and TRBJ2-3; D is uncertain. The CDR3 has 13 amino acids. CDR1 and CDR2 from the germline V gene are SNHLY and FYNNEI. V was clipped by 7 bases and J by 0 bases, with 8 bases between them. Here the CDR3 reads CASTRSSTDTQYF. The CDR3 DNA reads TGTGCCAGCACTCGGTCCAGCACAGATACGCAGTATTTT.

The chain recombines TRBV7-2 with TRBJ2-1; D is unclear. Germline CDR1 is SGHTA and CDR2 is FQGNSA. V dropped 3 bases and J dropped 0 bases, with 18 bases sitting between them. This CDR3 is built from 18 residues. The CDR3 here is CASSFPSSRSPSYNEQFF. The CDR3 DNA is TGTGCCAGCAGCTTCCCCTCTAGTCGCAGCCCCTCCTACAATGAGCAGTTCTTC.

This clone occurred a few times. The CDR3 loop is CASSGTTRAQHF. CDR3 sequence (DNA): TGTGCCAGCAGTGGGACAACACGGGCCCAGCATTTT. This chain joins TRBV2 and TRBJ1-5, with D possibly being TRBD1 (5 bases). The CDR3 is 12 amino acids. Germline values: CDR1 SNHLY, CDR2 FYNNEI. Trimming stripped 4 bases from V and 11 bases from J, with 12 bases between. The variable domain in full, completed from reference TRBV2 and TRBJ1-5, reads EPEVTQTPSHQVTQMGQEVILRCVPISNHLYFYWYRQILGQKVEFLVSFYNNEISEKSEIFDDQFSVERPDGSNFTLKIRSTKLEDSAMYFCASSGTTRAQHFGDGTRLSIL.

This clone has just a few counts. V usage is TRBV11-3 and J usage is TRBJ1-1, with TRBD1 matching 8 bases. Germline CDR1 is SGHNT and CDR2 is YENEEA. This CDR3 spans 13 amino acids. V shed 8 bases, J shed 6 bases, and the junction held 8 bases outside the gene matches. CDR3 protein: CASGQTGDSEAFF. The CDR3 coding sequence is TGTGCCAGCGGCCAGACAGGGGACTCTGAAGCTTTCTTT.

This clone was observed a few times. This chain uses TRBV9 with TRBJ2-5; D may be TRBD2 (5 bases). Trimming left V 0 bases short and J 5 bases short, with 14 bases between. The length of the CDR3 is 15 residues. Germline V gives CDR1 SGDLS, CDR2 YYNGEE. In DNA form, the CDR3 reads TGTGCCAGCAGCGTAGTCCCCCAGAGGGCTGAGACCCAGTACTTC. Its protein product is CASSVVPQRAETQYF.

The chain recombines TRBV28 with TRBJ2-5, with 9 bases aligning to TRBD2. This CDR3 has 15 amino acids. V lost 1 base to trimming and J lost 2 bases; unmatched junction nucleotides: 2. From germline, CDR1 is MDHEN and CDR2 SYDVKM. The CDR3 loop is CASSLSGLAQETQYF. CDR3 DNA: TGTGCCAGCAGTTTATCGGGACTAGCTCAAGAGACCCAGTACTTC.

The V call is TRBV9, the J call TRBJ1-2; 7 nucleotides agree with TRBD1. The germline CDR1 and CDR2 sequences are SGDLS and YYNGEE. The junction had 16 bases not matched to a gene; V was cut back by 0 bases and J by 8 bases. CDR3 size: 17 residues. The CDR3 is CASSVEGAVGRLEGYTF. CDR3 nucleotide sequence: TGTGCCAGCAGCGTAGAGGGGGCGGTGGGGAGGTTGGAAGGCTACACCTTC.

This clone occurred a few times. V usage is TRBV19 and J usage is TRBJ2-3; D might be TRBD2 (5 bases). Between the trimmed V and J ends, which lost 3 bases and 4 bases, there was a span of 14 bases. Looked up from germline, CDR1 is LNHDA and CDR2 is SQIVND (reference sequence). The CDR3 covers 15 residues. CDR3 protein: CASSIRLASADTQYF. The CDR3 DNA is TGTGCCAGTAGTATTAGGCTAGCTTCGGCAGATACGCAGTATTTT.

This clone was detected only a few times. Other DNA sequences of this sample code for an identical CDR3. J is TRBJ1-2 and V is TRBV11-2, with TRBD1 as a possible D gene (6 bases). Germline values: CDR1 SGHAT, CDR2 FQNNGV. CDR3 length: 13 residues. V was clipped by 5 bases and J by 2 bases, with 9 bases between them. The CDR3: CASSPDRNYGYTF. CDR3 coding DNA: TGTGCCAGCAGCCCGGACAGAAACTATGGCTACACCTTC.

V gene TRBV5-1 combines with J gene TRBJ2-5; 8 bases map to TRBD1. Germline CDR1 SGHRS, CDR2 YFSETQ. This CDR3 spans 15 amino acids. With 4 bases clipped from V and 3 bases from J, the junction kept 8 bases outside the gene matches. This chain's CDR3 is CASSKRTGPEETQYF. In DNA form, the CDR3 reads TGCGCCAGCAGCAAGCGGACAGGGCCGGAAGAGACCCAGTACTTC. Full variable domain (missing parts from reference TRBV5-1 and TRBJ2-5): KAGVTQTPRYLIKTRGQQVTLSCSPISGHRSVSWYQQTPGQGLQFLFEYFSETQRNKGNFPGRFSGRQFSNSRSEMNVSTLELGDSALYLCASSKRTGPEETQYFGPGTRLLVL.

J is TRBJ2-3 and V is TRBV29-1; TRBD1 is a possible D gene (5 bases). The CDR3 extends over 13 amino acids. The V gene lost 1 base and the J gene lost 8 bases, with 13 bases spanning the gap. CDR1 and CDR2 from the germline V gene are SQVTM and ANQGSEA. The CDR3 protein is CSVEGAQGRTQYF. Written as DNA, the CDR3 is TGCAGCGTTGAAGGGGCCCAGGGTCGTACGCAGTATTTT.

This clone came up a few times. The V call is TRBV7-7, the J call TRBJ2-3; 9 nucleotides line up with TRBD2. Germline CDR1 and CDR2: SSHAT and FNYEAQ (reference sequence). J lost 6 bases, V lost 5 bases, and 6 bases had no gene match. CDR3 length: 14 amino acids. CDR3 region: CASSRSGSRDTQYF. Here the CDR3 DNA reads TGTGCCAGCAGCCGTAGCGGGAGTCGGGATACGCAGTATTTT.

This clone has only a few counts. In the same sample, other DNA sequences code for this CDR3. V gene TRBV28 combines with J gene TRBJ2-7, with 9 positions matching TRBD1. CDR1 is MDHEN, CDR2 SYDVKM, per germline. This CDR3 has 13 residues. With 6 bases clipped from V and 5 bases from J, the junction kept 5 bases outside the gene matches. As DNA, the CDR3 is TGTGCCAGCAGCCCGGGACAGGGTGACGAGCAGTACTTC. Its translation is CASSPGQGDEQYF.

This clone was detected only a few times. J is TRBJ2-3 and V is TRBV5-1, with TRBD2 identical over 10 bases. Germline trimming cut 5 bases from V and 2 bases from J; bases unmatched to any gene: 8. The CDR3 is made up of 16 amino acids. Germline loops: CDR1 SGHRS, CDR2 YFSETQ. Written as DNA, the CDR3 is TGCGCCAGCAGTTCAGGACTAGCGGCGAACACAGATACGCAGTATTTT. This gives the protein CASSSGLAANTDTQYF. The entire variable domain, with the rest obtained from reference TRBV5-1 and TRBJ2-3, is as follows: KAGVTQTPRYLIKTRGQQVTLSCSPISGHRSVSWYQQTPGQGLQFLFEYFSETQRNKGNFPGRFSGRQFSNSRSEMNVSTLELGDSALYLCASSSGLAANTDTQYFGPGTRLTVL.

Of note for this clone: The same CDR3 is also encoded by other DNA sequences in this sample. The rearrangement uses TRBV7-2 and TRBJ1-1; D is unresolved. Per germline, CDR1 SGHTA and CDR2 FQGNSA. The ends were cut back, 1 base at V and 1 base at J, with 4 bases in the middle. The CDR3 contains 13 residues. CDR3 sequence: CASSLGQNTEAFF. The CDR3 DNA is TGTGCCAGCAGCTTAGGGCAGAACACTGAAGCTTTCTTT.

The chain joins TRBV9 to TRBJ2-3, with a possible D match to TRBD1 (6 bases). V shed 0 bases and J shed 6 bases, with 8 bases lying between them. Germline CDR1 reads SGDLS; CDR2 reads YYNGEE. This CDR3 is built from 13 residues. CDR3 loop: CASSVDRADTQYF. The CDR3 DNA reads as TGTGCCAGCAGCGTAGACAGGGCCGATACGCAGTATTTT.

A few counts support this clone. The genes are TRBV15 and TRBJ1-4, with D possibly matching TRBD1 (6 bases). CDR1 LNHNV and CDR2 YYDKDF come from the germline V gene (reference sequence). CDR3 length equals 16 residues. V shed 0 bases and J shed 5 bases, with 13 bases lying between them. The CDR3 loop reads CATSRDNGGQNEKLFF. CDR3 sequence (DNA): TGTGCCACCAGCAGAGATAACGGGGGGCAGAATGAAAAACTGTTTTTT.

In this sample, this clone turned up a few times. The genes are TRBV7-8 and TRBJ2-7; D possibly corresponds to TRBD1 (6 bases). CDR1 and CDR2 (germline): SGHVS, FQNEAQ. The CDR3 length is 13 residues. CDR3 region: CASSLAAGTPPDV. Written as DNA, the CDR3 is TGTGCCAGCAGCTTAGCAGCCGGGACACCCCCGGACGTC.

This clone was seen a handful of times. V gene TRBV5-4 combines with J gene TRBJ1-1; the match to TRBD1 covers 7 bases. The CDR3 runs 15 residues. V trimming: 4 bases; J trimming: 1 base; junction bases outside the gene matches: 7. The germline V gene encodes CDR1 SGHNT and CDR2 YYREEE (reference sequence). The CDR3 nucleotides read TGTGCCAGCAGCCGGGGGACAGTTGAGAACACTGAAGCTTTCTTT. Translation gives CASSRGTVENTEAFF.

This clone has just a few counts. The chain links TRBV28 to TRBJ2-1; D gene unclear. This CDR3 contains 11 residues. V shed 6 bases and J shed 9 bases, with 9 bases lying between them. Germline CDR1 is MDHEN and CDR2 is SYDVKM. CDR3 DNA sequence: TGTGCCAGCAGCCCTCGGGTTGAGCAGTTCTTC. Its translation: CASSPRVEQFF.

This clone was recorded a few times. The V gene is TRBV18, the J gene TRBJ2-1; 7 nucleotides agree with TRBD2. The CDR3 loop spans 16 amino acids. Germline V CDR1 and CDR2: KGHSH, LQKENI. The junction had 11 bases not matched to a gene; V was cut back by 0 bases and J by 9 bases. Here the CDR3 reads CASSPPGRELGSEQFF. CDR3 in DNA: TGTGCCAGCTCACCACCGGGGCGGGAGCTAGGTAGTGAGCAGTTCTTC.

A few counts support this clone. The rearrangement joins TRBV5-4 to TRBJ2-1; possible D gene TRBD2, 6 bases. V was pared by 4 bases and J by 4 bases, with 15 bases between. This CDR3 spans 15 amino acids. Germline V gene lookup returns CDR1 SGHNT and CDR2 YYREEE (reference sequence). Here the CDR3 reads CASSRDSMGYNEQFF. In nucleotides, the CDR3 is TGTGCCAGCAGCCGGGACTCCATGGGGTACAATGAGCAGTTCTTC.

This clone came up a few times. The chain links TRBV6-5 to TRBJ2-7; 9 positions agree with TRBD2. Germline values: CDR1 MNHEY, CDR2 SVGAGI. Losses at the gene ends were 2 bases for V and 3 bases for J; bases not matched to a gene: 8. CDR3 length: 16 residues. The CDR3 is CASSYGLAGDLYEQYV. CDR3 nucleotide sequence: TGTGCCAGCAGTTACGGGTTAGCGGGAGACCTCTACGAGCAGTACGTC.

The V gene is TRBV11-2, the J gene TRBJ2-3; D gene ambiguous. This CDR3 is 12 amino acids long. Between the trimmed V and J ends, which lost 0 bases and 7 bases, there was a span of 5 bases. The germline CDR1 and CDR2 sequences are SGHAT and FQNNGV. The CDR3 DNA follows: TGTGCCAGCAGCTTAGAACTGTATACGCAGTATTTT. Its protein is CASSLELYTQYF.

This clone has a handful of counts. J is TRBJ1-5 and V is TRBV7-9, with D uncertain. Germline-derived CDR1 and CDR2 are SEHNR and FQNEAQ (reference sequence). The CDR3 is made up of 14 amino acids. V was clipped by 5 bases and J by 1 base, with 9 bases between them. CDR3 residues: CASSPSGSNQPQHF. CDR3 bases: TGTGCCAGCAGCCCCAGCGGCAGCAATCAGCCCCAGCATTTT.

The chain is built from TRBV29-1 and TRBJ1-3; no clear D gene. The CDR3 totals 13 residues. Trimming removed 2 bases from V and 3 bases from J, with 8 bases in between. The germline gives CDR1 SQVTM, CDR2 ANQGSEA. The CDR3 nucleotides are TGCAGCGTTGAACTAGACGGTGGAAACACCATATATTTT. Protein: CSVELDGGNTIYF.

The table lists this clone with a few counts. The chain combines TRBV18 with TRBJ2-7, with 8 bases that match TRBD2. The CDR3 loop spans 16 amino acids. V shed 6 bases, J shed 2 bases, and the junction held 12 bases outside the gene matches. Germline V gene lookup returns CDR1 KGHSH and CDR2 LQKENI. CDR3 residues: CASSPPSGRQAYEQYF. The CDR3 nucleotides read TGTGCCAGCTCGCCGCCCAGCGGGAGACAGGCCTACGAGCAGTACTTC.

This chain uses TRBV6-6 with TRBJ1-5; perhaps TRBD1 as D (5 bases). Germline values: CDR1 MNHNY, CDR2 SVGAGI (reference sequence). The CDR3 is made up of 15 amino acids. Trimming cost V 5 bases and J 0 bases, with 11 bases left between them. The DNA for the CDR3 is TGTGCCAGCAGTCGCGGACACGATAGCAATCAGCCCCAGCATTTT. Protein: CASSRGHDSNQPQHF.

CDR3 coding DNA: TGTGCCAGCTCGAGGGAAGGCAATCAGCCCCAGCATTTT. The encoded protein is CASSREGNQPQHF. This rearrangement joins TRBV18 to TRBJ1-5; D not resolved. Trimming stripped 6 bases from V and 2 bases from J, with 8 bases between. Germline CDR1 reads KGHSH; CDR2 reads LQKENI. The CDR3 loop spans 13 amino acids.

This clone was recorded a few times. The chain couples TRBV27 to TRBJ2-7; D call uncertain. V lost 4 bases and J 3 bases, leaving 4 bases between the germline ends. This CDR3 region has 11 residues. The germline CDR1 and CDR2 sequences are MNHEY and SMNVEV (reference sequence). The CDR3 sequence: CASSSNYEQYF. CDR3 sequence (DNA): TGTGCCAGCAGTTCCAACTACGAGCAGTACTTC.

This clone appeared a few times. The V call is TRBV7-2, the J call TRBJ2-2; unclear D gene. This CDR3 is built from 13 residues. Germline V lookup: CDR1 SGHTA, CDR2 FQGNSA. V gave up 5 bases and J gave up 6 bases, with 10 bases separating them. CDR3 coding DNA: TGTGCCAGCAGCGCGGCCCTGTCCGGGGAGCTGTTTTTT. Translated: CASSAALSGELFF.